This TCR beta chain was sequenced during a study of tumor-infiltrating lymphocytes in primary liver carcinoma. Without any cell sorting, about 20-32 mg of bulk tissue yielded co-extracted RNA and DNA. As regards this clonotype: Since the CDR3 does not end with the conserved phenylalanine or tryptophan, this likely comes from a read error. No DNA is shown, since the ends of the CDR3 on it are uncertain; the CDR3 is the one TCRdb lists.

Germline loops: CDR1 SGHAT, CDR2 FQNNGV. The CDR3 extends over 14 residues, inclusive of both ends. Production of TCR beta cDNA used approximately 0.45 ug total RNA together with a constant-region primer. Employing slightly modified ARM-PCR, three nested multiplex PCR rounds were run, and these gave rise to the TCR beta libraries. The two initial PCR rounds, ten to eleven cycles each, used TRBV1-TRBV30 forward and C-beta reverse primers. TCRdb independently ran MiXCR on the multiplex PCR reads; one entry per CDR3 protein. This table holds about 78,000 distinct CDR3 sequences, 55% to 75% found once. This TCR came from a man aged 40-49 years with primary liver carcinoma and hepatitis B virus infection. The chain links TRBV11-2 to TRBJ1-6; the table's D call, TRBD1, was not checked against the DNA. Sequencing was done on a sample of liver tumor tissue from sampling region 4. Subset noted: tumor region T4, right-lateral pole. The chain's CDR3 is CASNLQGANSPLRS.